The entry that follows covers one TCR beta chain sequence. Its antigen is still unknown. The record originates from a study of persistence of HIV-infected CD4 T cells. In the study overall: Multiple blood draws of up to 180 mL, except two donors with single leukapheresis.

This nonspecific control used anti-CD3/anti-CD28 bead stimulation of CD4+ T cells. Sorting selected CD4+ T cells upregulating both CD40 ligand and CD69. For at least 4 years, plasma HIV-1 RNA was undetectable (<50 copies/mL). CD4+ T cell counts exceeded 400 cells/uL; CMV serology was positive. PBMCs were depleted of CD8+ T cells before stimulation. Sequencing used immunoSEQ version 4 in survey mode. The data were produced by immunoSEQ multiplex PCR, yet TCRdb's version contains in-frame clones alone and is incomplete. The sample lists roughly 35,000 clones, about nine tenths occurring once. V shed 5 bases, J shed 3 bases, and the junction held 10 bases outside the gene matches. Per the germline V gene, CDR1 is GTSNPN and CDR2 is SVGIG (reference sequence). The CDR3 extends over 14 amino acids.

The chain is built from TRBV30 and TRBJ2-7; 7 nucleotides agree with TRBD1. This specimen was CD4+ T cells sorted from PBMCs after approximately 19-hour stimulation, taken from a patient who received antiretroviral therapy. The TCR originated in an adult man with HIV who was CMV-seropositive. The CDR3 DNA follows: TGTGCCTGGCATCGGGGACAGCGAGACTACGAGCAGTACTTC. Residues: CAWHRGQRDYEQYF.